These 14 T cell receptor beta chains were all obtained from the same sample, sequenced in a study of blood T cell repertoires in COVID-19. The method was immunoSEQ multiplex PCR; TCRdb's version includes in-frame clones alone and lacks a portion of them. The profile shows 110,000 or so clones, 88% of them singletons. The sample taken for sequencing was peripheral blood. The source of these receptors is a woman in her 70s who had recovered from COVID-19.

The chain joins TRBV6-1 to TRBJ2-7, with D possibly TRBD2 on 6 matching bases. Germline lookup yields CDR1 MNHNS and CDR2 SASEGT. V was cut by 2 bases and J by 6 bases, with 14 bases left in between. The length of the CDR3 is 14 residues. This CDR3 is CASSETGDSPEQYF. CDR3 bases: TGTGCCAGCAGTGAAACCGGGGACTCCCCCGAGCAGTACTTC.

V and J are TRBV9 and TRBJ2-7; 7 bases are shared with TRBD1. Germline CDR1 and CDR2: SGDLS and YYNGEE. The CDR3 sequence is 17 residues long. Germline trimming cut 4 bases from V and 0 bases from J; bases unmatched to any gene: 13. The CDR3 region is CASSQTIDRDSSYEQYF. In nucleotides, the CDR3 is TGTGCCAGCAGCCAAACCATTGACCGGGACAGCTCCTACGAGCAGTACTTC.

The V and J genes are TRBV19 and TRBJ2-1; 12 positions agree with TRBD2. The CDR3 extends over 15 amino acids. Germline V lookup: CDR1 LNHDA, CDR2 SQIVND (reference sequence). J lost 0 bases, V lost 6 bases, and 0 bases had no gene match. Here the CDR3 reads CASRGLAGSYNEQFF. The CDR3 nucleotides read TGTGCCAGTAGGGGACTAGCGGGCTCCTACAATGAGCAGTTCTTC.

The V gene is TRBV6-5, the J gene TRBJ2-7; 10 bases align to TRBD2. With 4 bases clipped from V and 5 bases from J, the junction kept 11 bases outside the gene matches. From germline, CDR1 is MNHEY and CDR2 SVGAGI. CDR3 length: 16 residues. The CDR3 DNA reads TGTGCCAGCAGTTCGCAAATACTAGCGGGGCAGAACGAGCAGTACTTC. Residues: CASSSQILAGQNEQYF.

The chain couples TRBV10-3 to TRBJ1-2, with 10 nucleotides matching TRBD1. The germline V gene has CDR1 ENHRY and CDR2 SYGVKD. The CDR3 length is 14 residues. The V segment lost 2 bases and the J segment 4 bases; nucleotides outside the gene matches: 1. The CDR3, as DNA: TGTGCCATCAGTGAGGACAGGGGGCTCTATGGCTACACCTTC. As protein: CAISEDRGLYGYTF.

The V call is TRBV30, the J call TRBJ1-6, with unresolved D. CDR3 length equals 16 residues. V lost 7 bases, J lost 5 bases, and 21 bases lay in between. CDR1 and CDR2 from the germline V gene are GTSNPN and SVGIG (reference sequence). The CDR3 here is CAYPPGEIVHNSPLHF. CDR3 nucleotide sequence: TGTGCCTACCCCCCCGGGGAGATCGTACATAATTCACCCCTCCACTTT.

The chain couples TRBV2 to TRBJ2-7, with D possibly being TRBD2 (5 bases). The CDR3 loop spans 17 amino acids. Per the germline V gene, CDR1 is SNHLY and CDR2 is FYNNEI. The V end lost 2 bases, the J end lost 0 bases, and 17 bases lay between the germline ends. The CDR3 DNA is TGTGCCAGCAGTGAACTTCTCAAAGGACTGAACTCCTACGAGCAGTACTTC. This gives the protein CASSELLKGLNSYEQYF.

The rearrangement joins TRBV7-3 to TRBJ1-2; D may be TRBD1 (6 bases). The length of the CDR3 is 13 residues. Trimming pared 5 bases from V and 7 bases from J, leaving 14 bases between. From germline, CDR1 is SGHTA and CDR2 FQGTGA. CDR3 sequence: CASSPTGTSGYTF. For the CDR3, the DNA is TGTGCCAGCAGCCCAACAGGGACCAGTGGCTACACCTTC.

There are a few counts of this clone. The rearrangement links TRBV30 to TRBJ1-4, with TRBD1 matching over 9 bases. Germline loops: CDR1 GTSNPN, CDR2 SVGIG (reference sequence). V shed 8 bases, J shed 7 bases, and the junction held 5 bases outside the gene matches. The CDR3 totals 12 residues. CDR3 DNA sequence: TGTGCCCTCGGGACAGGGCTTGAAAAACTGTTTTTT. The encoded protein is CALGTGLEKLFF.

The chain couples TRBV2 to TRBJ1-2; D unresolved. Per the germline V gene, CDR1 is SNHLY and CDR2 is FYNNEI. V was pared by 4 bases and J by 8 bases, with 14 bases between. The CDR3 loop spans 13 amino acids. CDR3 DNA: TGTGCCAGCAGTGTTCAGGCCGAAGACGGCTACACCTTC. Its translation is CASSVQAEDGYTF.

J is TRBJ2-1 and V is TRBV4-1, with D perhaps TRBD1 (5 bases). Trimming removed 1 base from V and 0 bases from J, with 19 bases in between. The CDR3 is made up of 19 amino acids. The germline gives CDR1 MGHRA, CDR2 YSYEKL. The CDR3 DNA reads TGCGCCAGCAGCCAAGGAAGCAGGGTAGATGCCAGCTCCTACAATGAGCAGTTCTTC. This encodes CASSQGSRVDASSYNEQFF.

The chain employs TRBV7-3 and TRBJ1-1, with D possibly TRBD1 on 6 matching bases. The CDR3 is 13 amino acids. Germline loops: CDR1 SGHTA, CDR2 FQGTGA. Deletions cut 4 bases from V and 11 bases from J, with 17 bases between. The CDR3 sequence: CASSSTPGGAAFF. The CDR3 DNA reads TGTGCCAGCAGCTCCACCCCGGGGGGGGCTGCTTTCTTT.

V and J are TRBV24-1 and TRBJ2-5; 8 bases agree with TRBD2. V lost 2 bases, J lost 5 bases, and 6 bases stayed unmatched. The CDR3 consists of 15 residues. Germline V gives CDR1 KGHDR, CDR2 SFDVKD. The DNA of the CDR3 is TGTGCCACCAGTGATTCCCGGGAGGGCAGGGAGACCCAGTACTTC. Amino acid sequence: CATSDSREGRETQYF.

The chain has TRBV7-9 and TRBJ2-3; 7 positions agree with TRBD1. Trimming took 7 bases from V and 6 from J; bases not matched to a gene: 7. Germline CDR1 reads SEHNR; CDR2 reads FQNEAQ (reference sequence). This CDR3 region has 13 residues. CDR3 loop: CASKSGTVDTQYF. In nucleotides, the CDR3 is TGTGCCAGCAAGTCCGGGACAGTGGATACGCAGTATTTT.